This T cell receptor beta chain originates from a study of T cell repertoires in cytomegalovirus infection. Study-wide context: Indications of both CMV infection and matching HLA type were provided by public TCR beta signatures. The study's findings and limits: Predominance within the ex vivo response was attributable to HLA-C-restricted CMV-specific TCR beta clonotypes. Identification of carriers of CMV plus the relevant HLA was performed using cumulative public TCR beta family frequency.

TCRdb itself ran the reads through MiXCR, one entry per CDR3 protein. The sample carries 200,000 to 300,000 distinct CDR3 sequences, less than 9.5% recorded once. About this clonotype itself: Its matching antigen is unknown.

Germline CDR1 LNHDA, CDR2 SQIVND (reference sequence). V lost 5 bases to trimming and J lost 0 bases, with 17 bases between them. This CDR3 is 17 amino acids long. The clonotype comes from a human donor in good health (CMV status not recorded). Some clones in this sample may be carry-over from other donors' samples. Source material: PBMCs. This rearrangement joins TRBV19 to TRBJ2-1; D may be TRBD1 or TRBD2 (5 bases each). Written as DNA, the CDR3 is TGTGCCAGTAGTCCTGAGGGGACGGTCAGCTCCTACAATGAGCAGTTCTTC. It codes for CASSPEGTVSSYNEQFF.